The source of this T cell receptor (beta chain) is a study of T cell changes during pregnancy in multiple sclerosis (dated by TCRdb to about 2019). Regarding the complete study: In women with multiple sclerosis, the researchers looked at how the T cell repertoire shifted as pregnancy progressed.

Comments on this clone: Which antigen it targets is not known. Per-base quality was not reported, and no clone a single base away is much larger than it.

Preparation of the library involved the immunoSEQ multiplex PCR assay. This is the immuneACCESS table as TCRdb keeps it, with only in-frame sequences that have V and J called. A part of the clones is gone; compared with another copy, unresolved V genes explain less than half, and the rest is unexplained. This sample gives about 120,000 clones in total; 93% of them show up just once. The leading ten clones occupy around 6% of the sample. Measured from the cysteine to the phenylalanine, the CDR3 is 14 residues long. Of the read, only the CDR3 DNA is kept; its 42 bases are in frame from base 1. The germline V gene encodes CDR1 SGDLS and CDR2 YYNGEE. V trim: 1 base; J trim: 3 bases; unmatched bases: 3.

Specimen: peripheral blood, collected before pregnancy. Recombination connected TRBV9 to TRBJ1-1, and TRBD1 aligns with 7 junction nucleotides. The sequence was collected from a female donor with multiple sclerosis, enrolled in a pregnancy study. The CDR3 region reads CASSVKGADTEAFF. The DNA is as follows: TGTGCCAGCAGCGTAAAGGGGGCGGACACTGAAGCTTTCTTT.